The present T cell receptor (beta chain) was sequenced within a study of blood T cell repertoires in COVID-19. Turning to the study itself: The United States, Italy and Spain provided the acute and convalescent COVID-19 samples. T cells, B-cell-depleted T cells, or PBMCs supplied cDNA or gDNA.

Recruited during active infection, patients (from Seattle) were subsequently followed longitudinally. Under the authors' procedure: Estimates of nucleated cell counts were drawn from the amplification of reference gene primers. Using immunoSEQ multiplex PCR, the repertoire was profiled, and TCRdb retains in-frame clones only, with some absent. For V, J and clone size, that table is used; D and trimming come from the DNA. The sample holds 200,000 to 250,000 clones; approximately 90% are singletons and the top ten take less than 3%. Looked up from germline, CDR1 is LGHNA and CDR2 is YSLEER. The CDR3 totals 19 residues. Trimming removed 1 base at V and 5 bases at J, with 24 bases between. A single count supports this clone.

The clonotype comes from a man aged 25 to 45 with COVID-19, enrolled during active disease. This sequence joins TRBV4-3 and TRBJ1-5; tentatively, D is TRBD1 (6 bases). Sequenced material: peripheral blood. The CDR3: CASSQVMSPGQLTDQPQHF. The CDR3 DNA reads as TGCGCCAGCAGCCAAGTTATGTCCCCAGGACAGCTGACGGATCAGCCCCAGCATTTT.